One and the same sample provided the 24 T cell receptor beta chains below, sequenced in a study of vaccination and CD4 T cells after COVID-19. Sequencing of DNA taken from cultured CD4+ T cells relied on the Oncomine TCR Beta short-read assay. Via MiXCR, TCRdb re-called the PCR reads, giving one row per CDR3 protein. The repertoire consists of approximately 15,000 distinct CDR3 sequences, with about 47% occurring once and the leading ten covering over 9.5%. The sample's treatment: approximately 11-day PBMC culture with coronavirus spike peptide pools or control peptides (ViraFEST assay). No cognate antigen is known for these TCRs. The sequenced material came from CD4+ T cells from blood, cultured in vitro. Source of these receptors: a human donor who had recovered from COVID-19.

V usage is TRBV6-2 or TRBV6-3 and J usage is TRBJ1-1, with D unclear. This CDR3 comprises 13 residues. Per the germline V gene, CDR1 is MNHEY and CDR2 is SVGEGT. V dropped 7 bases and J dropped 5 bases, with 14 bases sitting between them. CDR3 nucleotide sequence: TGTGCCAGCACTCGAATCGTGGAAACTGAAGCTTTCTTT. It codes for CASTRIVETEAFF.

A few counts support this clonotype. The genes are TRBV6-5 and TRBJ1-1; D not certain. Germline V lookup: CDR1 MNHEY, CDR2 SVGAGI. The CDR3 has 18 amino acids. V lost 0 bases, J lost 0 bases, and 17 bases lay in between. In DNA, the CDR3 is TGTGCCAGCAGTTACTCAAGCTCCCGCTTATCCATGAACACTGAAGCTTTCTTT. Encoded protein: CASSYSSSRLSMNTEAFF.

To note about this clonotype: A read error may account for a junction end that differs from germline. The chain uses TRBV20-1 and TRBJ2-1; 10 bases match TRBD2. This CDR3 spans 15 amino acids. Looked up from germline, CDR1 is DFQATT and CDR2 is SNEGSKA (reference sequence). The chain's CDR3 is CGATGSLAGAPEQFF. The CDR3 DNA reads TGCGGTGCTACGGGTTCCCTAGCGGGAGCCCCGGAGCAGTTCTTC.

The chain carries TRBV7-8 and TRBJ2-5; D possibly matches TRBD1 or TRBD2 (6 bases each). Deletions cut 4 bases from V and 4 bases from J, with 19 bases between. The CDR3 extends over 16 amino acids. Looked up from germline, CDR1 is SGHVS and CDR2 is FQNEAQ. In nucleotides, the CDR3 is TGTGCCAGCAGCTCTAGGGGGGCGCAGGCTGTAGAGACCCAGTACTTC. Translation gives CASSSRGAQAVETQYF. Drawing the rest from reference TRBV7-8 and TRBJ2-5, the complete variable domain is GAGVSQSPRYKVAKRGQDVALRCDPISGHVSLFWYQQALGQGPEFLTYFQNEAQLDKSGLPSDRFFAERPEGSVSTLKIQRTQQEDSAVYLCASSSRGAQAVETQYFGPGTRLLVL.

The V gene is TRBV2, the J gene TRBJ2-7; 7 positions agree with TRBD1. Germline CDR1 reads SNHLY; CDR2 reads FYNNEI. This CDR3 has 16 amino acids. Germline trimming cut 0 bases from V and 5 bases from J; bases unmatched to any gene: 10. CDR3 coding DNA: TGTGCCAGCAGTGAAGCGGATCCGAGGCAGGGGGACGAGCAGTACTTC. Its protein product is CASSEADPRQGDEQYF.

This clonotype was observed a handful of times. The chain recombines TRBV7-9 with TRBJ2-7; TRBD1 aligns across 9 bases. Germline V lookup: CDR1 SEHNR, CDR2 FQNEAQ (reference sequence). J was trimmed by 0 bases and V by 5 bases; bases with no gene match: 5. The CDR3 is 15 amino acids. Written as DNA, the CDR3 is TGTGCCAGCAGCAAGGGACAGGGCGTCTCCTACGAGCAGTACTTC. It translates to CASSKGQGVSYEQYF. The whole variable domain, filled in from reference TRBV7-9 and TRBJ2-7, reads DTGVSQNPRHKITKRGQNVTFRCDPISEHNRLYWYRQTLGQGPEFLTYFQNEAQLEKSRLLSDRFSAERPKGSFSTLEIQRTEQGDSAMYLCASSKGQGVSYEQYFGPGTRLTVT.

The J gene is TRBJ2-4, the V gene TRBV6-1; perhaps TRBD1 as D (6 bases). Looked up from germline, CDR1 is MNHNS and CDR2 is SASEGT. The CDR3 extends over 14 amino acids. V was cut by 6 bases and J by 0 bases, with 9 bases left in between. The CDR3 loop reads CASRSDRAKNIQYF. The CDR3 DNA sequence: TGTGCCAGCAGGTCGGACAGAGCCAAAAACATTCAGTACTTC.

CDR3 sequence reads: CASSLRAGGRDTQYF. DNA for the CDR3: TGTGCCAGCAGTTTGAGGGCAGGGGGCAGAGATACGCAGTATTTT. The chain recombines TRBV12-3 or TRBV12-4 with TRBJ2-3; 8 bases fit TRBD1. The J segment lost 5 bases and the V segment lost 3 bases, leaving 7 bases of the junction unmatched. This CDR3 contains 15 residues.

V usage is TRBV7-2 and J usage is TRBJ2-7, with 7 bases matching TRBD2. From germline, CDR1 is SGHTA and CDR2 FQGNSA. The CDR3 sequence is 15 residues long. The V segment lost 1 base and the J segment 4 bases; nucleotides outside the gene matches: 7. This CDR3 is CASSLVASGGYEQYF. In DNA, the CDR3 is TGTGCCAGCAGCTTAGTTGCTAGCGGTGGGTACGAGCAGTACTTC.

DNA of the CDR3: TGTGCCAGCAGAAAGGACAGGGTGAATTCACCCCTCCACTTT. Its protein product is CASRKDRVNSPLHF. The chain uses TRBV6-1 and TRBJ1-6; 8 nucleotides line up with TRBD1. The CDR3 runs to 14 residues. V lost 6 bases and J lost 7; bases outside the gene matches: 5. Germline V lookup: CDR1 MNHNS, CDR2 SASEGT.

The chain couples TRBV2 to TRBJ2-3; D gene ambiguous. CDR1 is SNHLY and CDR2 is FYNNEI in the germline V gene. Trimming left V 8 bases short and J 0 bases short, with 6 bases between. The CDR3 sequence is 12 residues long. CDR3 loop: CASSPSTDTQYF. CDR3 in DNA: TGTGCCAGCTCACCTAGCACAGATACGCAGTATTTT.

This rearrangement joins TRBV20-1 to TRBJ2-2, with TRBD1 identical over 10 bases. Germline CDR1 reads DFQATT; CDR2 reads SNEGSKA (reference sequence). Germline trimming cut 6 bases from V and 3 bases from J; bases unmatched to any gene: 7. This CDR3 is built from 15 residues. The CDR3 bases are TGCAGTGCACCGGGACAGGGGTCCTACACCGGGGAGCTGTTTTTT. Encoded protein: CSAPGQGSYTGELFF.

The V and J genes are TRBV6-1 and TRBJ2-3; 12 nucleotides line up with TRBD2. The CDR3 length is 15 residues. J was trimmed by 4 bases and V by 6 bases; bases with no gene match: 5. The germline V gene has CDR1 MNHNS and CDR2 SASEGT. This chain's CDR3 is CASSDLAGGSDTQYF. In DNA, the CDR3 is TGTGCCAGCAGCGACCTAGCGGGAGGGTCAGATACGCAGTATTTT.

The chain joins TRBV10-3 to TRBJ1-2; 7 bases are a match to TRBD1. V gave up 5 bases and J gave up 7 bases; unmatched junction bases: 10. Germline V lookup: CDR1 ENHRY, CDR2 SYGVKD. The CDR3 length is 14 residues. The CDR3 region is CAISLQTGITGYTF. CDR3 coding DNA: TGTGCCATCAGTCTACAGACAGGGATTACTGGCTACACCTTC.

The chain uses TRBV2 and TRBJ2-3; possibly TRBD1 for D (6 bases). Germline loops: CDR1 SNHLY, CDR2 FYNNEI. The CDR3 runs to 12 residues. Trimming stripped 5 bases from V and 5 bases from J, with 8 bases between. This CDR3 reads CASSKQGDTQYF. CDR3 sequence (DNA): TGTGCCAGCAGTAAACAGGGAGATACGCAGTATTTT.

V is TRBV6-2 or TRBV6-3 and J is TRBJ2-5, with 8 bases aligning to TRBD2. Germline loops: CDR1 MNHEY, CDR2 SVGEGT. The V segment lost 5 bases and the J segment 4 bases; nucleotides outside the gene matches: 12. The CDR3 consists of 16 residues. CDR3 coding DNA: TGTGCCAGCAGTCGAGGATTAGCGGGAAGCGGAGAGACCCAGTACTTC. Its translation is CASSRGLAGSGETQYF.

The chain employs TRBV20-1 and TRBJ1-3, with D possibly being TRBD1 (5 bases). V was clipped by 3 bases and J by 2 bases, with 8 bases between them. Germline values: CDR1 DFQATT, CDR2 SNEGSKA (reference sequence). CDR3 length: 13 residues. CDR3 coding DNA: TGCAGTGCTAGCGAGGGGCCTGGAAACACCATATATTTT. Translated, it gives CSASEGPGNTIYF.

The V call is TRBV20-1, the J call TRBJ2-5, with TRBD2 matching 8 bases. Unmatched junction bases numbered 9, after V lost 4 bases and J lost 5 bases. This CDR3 has 14 residues. The germline CDR1 and CDR2 sequences are DFQATT and SNEGSKA (reference sequence). The CDR3 loop reads CSATLREGQETQYF. In nucleotides, the CDR3 is TGCAGTGCTACGTTACGGGAGGGCCAGGAGACCCAGTACTTC.

This clonotype was detected only a few times. The rearrangement joins TRBV20-1 to TRBJ1-1; TRBD1 might be the D (5 bases). The CDR3 extends over 13 amino acids. The V and J ends lost 3 bases and 2 bases respectively, with 10 bases between them. From germline, CDR1 is DFQATT and CDR2 SNEGSKA (reference sequence). In nucleotides, the CDR3 is TGCAGTGCTAGTGGGGGGATTAACACTGAAGCTTTCTTT. Translated: CSASGGINTEAFF.

This clonotype was seen just once. This chain joins TRBV30 and TRBJ2-5; D not resolved. Looked up from germline, CDR1 is GTSNPN and CDR2 is SVGIG (reference sequence). Trimming removed 2 bases at V and 2 bases at J, with 9 bases between. CDR3 size: 13 residues. This chain's CDR3 is CAWSRWQQETQYF. CDR3 DNA sequence: TGTGCCTGGAGTCGGTGGCAGCAAGAGACCCAGTACTTC.

This chain uses TRBV25-1 with TRBJ2-5, with 7 nucleotides matching TRBD2. Germline lookup yields CDR1 MGHDK and CDR2 SYGVNS. The CDR3 runs to 15 residues. After removal of 1 base from V and 5 bases from J, the junction contained 7 bases not matched to a gene. The CDR3 protein is CASSEWGGVGETQYF. The CDR3 DNA sequence: TGTGCCAGCAGTGAATGGGGGGGAGTGGGGGAGACCCAGTACTTC.

This clonotype was counted a few times. The chain has TRBV14 and TRBJ2-3; D ambiguous. The CDR3 is made up of 14 amino acids. Germline loops: CDR1 SGHDN, CDR2 FVKESK. Trimming left V 2 bases short and J 5 bases short, with 11 bases between. CDR3 in DNA: TGTGCCAGCAGCCAAAGGAGACTTGGAGATACGCAGTATTTT. Its translation: CASSQRRLGDTQYF.

This clonotype was seen more than once but under ten times. The V call is TRBV10-3, the J call TRBJ1-2; maybe TRBD1 (6 bases). Looked up from germline, CDR1 is ENHRY and CDR2 is SYGVKD. Trimming stripped 6 bases from V and 7 bases from J, with 15 bases between. CDR3 length: 13 residues. For the CDR3, the DNA is TGTGCCATCAGCACAGAGGGGGTGGTTGGCTACACCTTC. Translation: CAISTEGVVGYTF.

This clonotype occurred a few times. This chain links TRBV20-1 with TRBJ1-2, with D perhaps matching TRBD1 (5 bases). CDR1 DFQATT and CDR2 SNEGSKA come from the germline V gene (reference sequence). This CDR3 region has 13 residues. Trimming removed 1 base at V and 2 bases at J, with 8 bases between. The CDR3 bases are TGCAGTGCTAGAGTGGAGGGGAACTATGGCTACACCTTC. This encodes CSARVEGNYGYTF.